This T cell receptor (beta chain) is drawn from a study of cytomegalovirus exposure and HLA in healthy donors (dated by TCRdb to the late 2010s). In terms of the full investigation: According to an earlier analysis of around 600 of the donors, about 180 million T cells yielded 90 million to 140 million unique TCR beta sequences and about 280 Gb of sequence data. Roughly 300 gigabases of sequencing data and 70 million to 100 million unique TCR sequences were included in an early release covering roughly 600 HLA-typed donors. Of the approximately 400 genotyped donors, roughly 85% fell in the genetic ancestry cluster associated with self-reported Caucasian donors. The study was designed to test whether signatures of past pathogen exposure could be identified by cataloging public T cell receptors. The T cell repertoires of around 670 subjects were profiled by immunosequencing and related to cytomegalovirus serostatus. Along with the approximately 600-subject first cohort, a separate validation cohort of around 110 different subjects was used. High-throughput TCR immunosequencing, statistical association of individual TCRs with disease status, and machine learning were combined to predict cytomegalovirus infection status. In a later analysis, previously published TCR beta repertoires from roughly 710 donors were re-analyzed and high-resolution HLA genotyping was added so that TCR occurrence patterns could be studied. Rather than using new phenotypic data, the later analysis identified candidate immune exposures from TCR beta sequences and from how often those sequences occurred across donors. An earlier analysis of nearly 600 of the donors applied high-throughput TCR beta sequencing to assess whether each TCR beta V gene segment acted as functional or pseudogenic. Alongside the repertoire data, information on donor age, sex, ethnicity and CMV serostatus was compiled. Genome-wide SNP genotypes for about 60% of the 666 donors were used in a later genetic analysis, which treated that subset as a discovery cohort. Every repertoire in the discovery cohort had been generated on one and the same sequencing platform. HLA typing covered class I and class II loci at four-digit resolution. Typing coverage varied by locus: roughly 629-640 donors for A, B, C, DRB1 and DQB1; more than 500 for DQA1; about 600 for DPA1; roughly 450 for DPB1. Several DR-DQ haplotypes were handled as single units for association and clustering because linkage in the cohort was strong. Across roughly 420 genotyped donors of the cohort, an average of approximately 220,000 unique TCR beta nucleotide sequences per donor were sequenced, and roughly a sixth of those sequences were non-productive. What the research found in general, with its limitations: In a later analysis, most CMV-associated TCR beta chains were found to appear HLA-restricted, with HLA associations seemingly driven largely by CMV exposure. A later genetic analysis associated a missense DCLRE1C variant with V-gene and J-gene trimming of TCR beta chains, and an independent cohort replicated the association. In vitro tests confirmed that three of the cytomegalovirus-associated TCR beta chains recognize cytomegalovirus antigens. The study listed 150 to 200 TCR beta chains as associated with cytomegalovirus. A later analysis found that TCR association rates varied across HLA loci, with DRB1 alleles showing the most associated TCRs and HLA-C alleles the fewest. According to the authors, the approach could potentially be generalized to other disease states and immunological phenotypes. The cohort was sequenced for TCR beta chains only, and without alpha or paired-chain data the features that could be detected were limited. In a later analysis, around 17,000 TCR beta sequences were associated with specific HLA alleles at a false discovery rate of 0.05. Strong co-occurrence of HLA alleles, especially DR and DQ, made assigning TCR associations to individual alleles difficult. Broadly in line with IMGT annotations, most TCR beta V segments showed up in productive rearrangements about 90% or about 30% of the time in an earlier analysis of 587 of the donors. Some IMGT-functional V segments, including TRBV6-2 and TRBV6-3, could not be told apart with the 87-base-pair reads, so those segments were excluded. A later analysis reported that several top co-occurrence clusters appeared linked to parvovirus B19, influenza, CMV and Epstein-Barr virus. Correlated functional status among segregating V segments might be attributable to linkage disequilibrium, but an unknown experimental factor could not be ruled out. A further reported finding was that TCR beta sequences accurately predicted the HLA-A and HLA-B alleles for most subjects in the first cohort. A cluster of highly shared sequence variants was judged likely to represent a technical artifact of the sequencing pipeline. Roughly uniform sequencing depth across donors was assumed in presence/absence analyses, although this assumption may not hold. Compared with the 666-donor mean, donors in an Asian-associated ancestry cluster had fewer N-insertions in productive TCRs, according to a later genetic analysis. While some public TCRs were present in many individuals, most TCR sequences turned up only very rarely across donors. The classifier was reported to diagnose cytomegalovirus status with high specificity and sensitivity in both the original and validation cohorts. CMV serostatus was the only immune exposure information available for the cohort. In a later analysis, HLA-associated TCR beta chains were found to be more clonally expanded and to have lower generation probabilities than equally common non-associated chains. Because HLA typing was missing for some donors at each locus, association tests included only the typed subset. Over 15 rarely observed V segments, including chromosome 9 orphons, were excluded from the earlier analysis of a few hundred of the donors because counts were too low.

The cohort consisted of hundreds of healthy bone marrow donors. Cohort members were all nominally healthy when sampled, although unrecorded immune exposures were likely present. The donor was CMV seronegative and belonged to the group of 350 to 400 seronegative cohort members. A peripheral blood sample was provided by each donor, and peripheral blood mononuclear cells were used for TCR beta sequencing. The Qiagen DNeasy Blood Extraction Kit was used to extract genomic DNA from the blood cell samples. Including the terminal cysteine and phenylalanine, the CDR3 comprises 16 residues. Just CDR3 DNA is preserved here, 48 bases in frame from base 1. CDR1 is given as MGHRA and CDR2 as YSYEKL, both from the germline V gene. The V end loses 4 bases and the J end loses 0 bases, and a stretch of 13 bases separates them. Notes on this clone: Its antigen target is currently unknown. The input lacks base qualities; no much larger clone sits a single base away.

The library was produced with the immunoSEQ multiplex PCR assay. For the multiplex PCR, a mixture combining 60 forward primers for TCR Vbeta segments and 13 reverse primers for TCR Jbeta segments was used. A multiplex PCR assay on genomic DNA amplified the CDR3 region of rearranged TCR beta genes. The Illumina HiSeq System was used to sequence the amplified TCR beta libraries as 87-base-pair reads. The original methods were these. Across the 670 or so repertoires, a later analysis counted approximately 75 million unique TCR beta chains, approximately 12 million of which were shared by at least two donors. To remove PCR and sequencing errors, raw reads were error-corrected and collapsed into unique sequences using a nearest-neighbor algorithm that merged closely related sequences. Alignment of CDR3 sequences to IMGT reference sequences was used to assign V, D and J gene segments. For a sequence to be retained, a match of at least six nucleotides was required to both a V gene segment and a J gene segment. Rearrangements were classified as productive when the CDR3 lacked stop codons and remained in frame with V and J, and all other rearrangements were classified as non-productive. Following IMGT convention, CDR3 was defined as the stretch from the second conserved V-encoded cysteine up to the conserved J-encoded phenylalanine. The earlier analysis of a few hundred of the donors excluded sequences that lacked an unambiguous match to a single V gene segment. In an earlier analysis of 450 to 750 of the donors, a V segment was called functional when productive rearrangements were above 56.7%, and segregating when the standard deviation between donors exceeded 5%. A statistical classification framework was developed to diagnose cytomegalovirus status using the catalog of TCR beta chain sequences. In a later analysis, V and J genes were assigned by comparing TCR nucleotide sequences against IMGT/GENE-DB human TR gene sequences. In a later analysis, CDR3 sequences and most-parsimonious VDJ recombination scenarios were assigned using the TCRdist pipeline. In a later analysis, every TCR beta chain was defined by the combination of its CDR3 amino acid sequence and its V-gene family, and reads without a unique V-gene family were dropped. As a way to deal with suspected cross-contamination and a sequencing artifact, a later analysis dropped 450 to 600 nucleotide sequences that were highly shared and had low generation probability. In a later analysis, a clonal expansion index was calculated for each public chain from normalized within-repertoire ranks of inferred template counts. A later analysis computed generation probabilities with a VDJ recombination model fitted to out-of-frame rearrangements, and checked the results against IGoR. In a later analysis, hypergeometric tests were used to score TCR-TCR, TCR-HLA and TCR-CMV co-occurrence, with a repertoire-size bias correction applied to TCR pairs. To estimate false discovery rates, a later analysis permuted the HLA or CMV assignments 20 times. In a later analysis, co-occurring TCRs were grouped using DBSCAN, and TCRdist sequence similarity was added for clustering within HLA-allele-positive subsets. Repertoires with fewer than 30,000 or more than 120,000 public chains, plus five repertoires with anomalous nucleotide sharing, were excluded from co-occurrence clustering. TCRdb took over this immuneACCESS table, retaining in-frame rearrangements with V and J assigned. Such tables are incomplete; in checked studies, under half of the missing clones stem from an unresolved V gene, and the remainder is unexplained. The V and J calls and the clone size are those of that table, but D and trimming were determined from the DNA. Within this sample are 95,000 to 100,000 clones, with 85% of them counted one time only. 3.5% to 5% of the sample is taken by the ten largest.

Sequencing was carried out using PBMCs. The receptor was derived from a man aged 25-45 years in good health and CMV-seronegative. The rearranged chain carries TRBV4-1 and TRBJ1-3; the D gene cannot be resolved reliably. Here is the DNA: TGCGCCAGCAGCCTTACGGGCGGGGTCTCTGGAAACACCATATATTTT. This sequence encodes CASSLTGGVSGNTIYF.